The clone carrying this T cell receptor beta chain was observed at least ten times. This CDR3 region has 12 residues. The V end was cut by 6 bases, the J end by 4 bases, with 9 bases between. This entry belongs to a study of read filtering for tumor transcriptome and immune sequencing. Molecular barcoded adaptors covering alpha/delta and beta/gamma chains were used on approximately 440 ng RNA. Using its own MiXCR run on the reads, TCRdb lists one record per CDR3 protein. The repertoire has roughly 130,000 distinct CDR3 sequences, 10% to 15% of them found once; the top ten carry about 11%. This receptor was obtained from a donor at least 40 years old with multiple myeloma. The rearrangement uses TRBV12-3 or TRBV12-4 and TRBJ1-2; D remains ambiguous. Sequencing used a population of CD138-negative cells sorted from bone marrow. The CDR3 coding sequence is TGTGCCAGCAGGCTGGCAGGCTATGGCTACACCTTC. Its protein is CASRLAGYGYTF.